A single sample gave rise to the 4 T cell receptor beta chains below, sequenced in a study of early T cells in non-severe SARS-CoV-2 infection. TCRdb passed the 5' RACE reads through MiXCR, listing each CDR3 protein once. The sample includes about 110,000 distinct CDR3 sequences, about 12% of them seen just once. Material: whole blood. These receptors all come from an adult who was a healthcare worker with PCR-confirmed SARS-CoV-2 infection or an uninfected control (not recorded which).

The CDR3 DNA reads TGTGCCAGCTCTAAGGTGAAGATGTCTGGGGCGGCGAACACTGAAGCTTTCTTT. It specifies CASSKVKMSGAANTEAFF. This chain links TRBV27 with TRBJ1-1, with D perhaps TRBD1 (5 bases). V shed 8 bases and J shed 1 base, with 26 bases lying between them. Germline loops: CDR1 MNHEY, CDR2 SMNVEV (reference sequence). This CDR3 has 18 residues.

The J gene is TRBJ1-3, the V gene TRBV9; D may be TRBD1 (5 bases). This CDR3 has 15 residues. V shed 0 bases and J shed 1 base, with 8 bases lying between them. Germline V CDR1 and CDR2: SGDLS, YYNGEE. The CDR3 DNA is TGTGCCAGCAGCGTAGACTCAGGGTCTGGAAACACCATATATTTT. Translating it yields CASSVDSGSGNTIYF.

The chain employs TRBV3-1 and TRBJ1-3, with TRBD1 matching 9 bases. Germline trimming cut 2 bases from V and 0 bases from J; bases unmatched to any gene: 5. The CDR3 contains 17 residues. Germline V gene data show CDR1 as LGHDT and CDR2 as YNNKEL (reference sequence). For the CDR3, the DNA is TGTGCCAGCAGCCAATTCCGGGACAGGGCCTCTGGAAACACCATATATTTT. It yields the protein CASSQFRDRASGNTIYF.

In its sample, this clonotype was seen many times. The chain carries TRBV7-9 and TRBJ1-1, with D unresolved. V lost 3 bases and J lost 1, with 0 bases in between. The CDR3 spans 11 residues. The V gene's germline CDR1 is SEHNR and CDR2 FQNEAQ (reference sequence). The CDR3, as DNA: TGTGCCAGCAGCTTGAACACTGAAGCTTTCTTT. Residues: CASSLNTEAFF.